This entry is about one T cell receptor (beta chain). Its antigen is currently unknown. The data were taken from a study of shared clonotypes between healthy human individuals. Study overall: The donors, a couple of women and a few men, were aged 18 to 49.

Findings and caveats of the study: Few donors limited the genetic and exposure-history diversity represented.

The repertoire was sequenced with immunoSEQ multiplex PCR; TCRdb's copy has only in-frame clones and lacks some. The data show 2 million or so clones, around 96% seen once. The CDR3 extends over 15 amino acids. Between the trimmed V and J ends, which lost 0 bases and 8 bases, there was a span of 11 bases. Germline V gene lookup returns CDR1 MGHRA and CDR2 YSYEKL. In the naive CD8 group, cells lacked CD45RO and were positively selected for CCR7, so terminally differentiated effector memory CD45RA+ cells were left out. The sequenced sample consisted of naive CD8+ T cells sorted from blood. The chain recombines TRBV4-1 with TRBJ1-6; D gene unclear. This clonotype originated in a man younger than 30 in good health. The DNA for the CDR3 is TGCGCCAGCAGCCAAGAGGATGGGCTTTATTCACCCCTCCACTTT. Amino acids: CASSQEDGLYSPLHF.